The entry that follows covers one TCR beta chain sequence. This entry is derived from a study of blood T cell repertoires in COVID-19. The CDR3 is made up of 11 amino acids. Germline V gives CDR1 DFQATT, CDR2 SNEGSKA (reference sequence). The repertoire was sequenced with immunoSEQ multiplex PCR; TCRdb's copy has only in-frame clones and lacks some. The top ten hold 6.3% of the sample, which has hundreds of thousands of clones, 88% seen once. This TCR came from a woman under 40 with COVID-19, enrolled during active disease. The sequencing input was peripheral blood. The chain recombines TRBV20-1 with TRBJ1-1; 7 bases fit TRBD1. DNA for the CDR3: TGCGCGGGAGGGGGCCACACTGAAGCTTTCTTT. Residues: CAGGGHTEAFF.